A single T cell receptor beta chain is shown here with its context. The data were taken from a study of OX40 agonist ivuxolimab in advanced cancers. Only in-frame clones appear in the TCRdb table, and some are missing; sequencing was by immunoSEQ multiplex PCR. Of 40,000 to 55,000 clones in the sample, approximately 80% are singletons; the top ten hold roughly 2.1%. V dropped 3 bases and J dropped 4 bases, with 7 bases sitting between them. CDR1 and CDR2 from the germline V gene are KGHSH and LQKENI. The CDR3 is made up of 13 amino acids. The receptor was derived from an adult with an advanced solid tumor such as melanoma, head and neck, liver or kidney cancer. This material consisted of CD4+ or CD8+ T cells sorted from blood, taken in a trial of the OX40 agonist ivuxolimab. This chain uses TRBV18 with TRBJ2-1; D may be TRBD1 (5 bases). For the CDR3, the DNA is TGTGCCAGCTCACCGGGGCAATACAATGAGCAGTTCTTC. Amino acids: CASSPGQYNEQFF.